The next 21 T cell receptor beta chains were all read from a single sample in a study of somatic mutations in T cells in chronic GVHD. Measured with immunoSEQ multiplex PCR; TCRdb has only the in-frame clones, and not every one. The top ten hold about 70% of the sample, which has roughly 790 clones, approximately 86% seen once. The sample taken for sequencing was Vbeta20-positive CD4+ T cells from blood. The receptor set was obtained from a male patient aged 45-60 years with chronic graft-versus-host disease. Some T cells may have originated in the graft donor.

This clone was observed a single time. The genes are TRBV7-6 and TRBJ1-3; tentatively, D is TRBD1 (5 bases). Per germline, CDR1 SGHVS and CDR2 FNYEAQ. The CDR3 extends over 15 amino acids. Trimming left V 5 bases short and J 4 bases short, with 15 bases between. In DNA, the CDR3 is TGTGCCAGCAGCCCTTACTTGGGACTGGGAAACACCATATATTTT. Amino acid sequence: CASSPYLGLGNTIYF.

This sequence joins TRBV30 and TRBJ2-7; the match to TRBD1 covers 8 bases. The CDR3 consists of 13 residues. With 0 bases clipped from V and 5 bases from J, the junction kept 3 bases outside the gene matches. The germline gives CDR1 GTSNPN, CDR2 SVGIG (reference sequence). The DNA for the CDR3 is TGTGCCTGGAGTGTGGCAGGGGGCAACGAGCAGTACTTC. Its protein is CAWSVAGGNEQYF.

V gene TRBV30 combines with J gene TRBJ1-4; D gene ambiguous. The V end was cut by 1 base, the J end by 3 bases, with 9 bases between. The CDR3 has 14 residues. Germline-derived CDR1 and CDR2 are GTSNPN and SVGIG (reference sequence). The CDR3 DNA reads TGTGCCTGGAGTGAGAATGGAGCTAATGAAAAACTGTTTTTT. It codes for CAWSENGANEKLFF.

This chain uses TRBV5-1 with TRBJ2-1; TRBD2 matches 15 bases. The CDR3 consists of 15 residues. Unmatched junction bases numbered 6, after V lost 5 bases and J lost 9 bases. The V gene's germline CDR1 is SGHRS and CDR2 YFSETQ. CDR3 nucleotides: TGCGCCAGCAGGGGGGGACTAGCGGGAGGCTCTGAGCAGTTCTTC. Encoded protein: CASRGGLAGGSEQFF.

The genes are TRBV30 and TRBJ1-1, with D perhaps matching TRBD1 (6 bases). The germline V gene has CDR1 GTSNPN and CDR2 SVGIG (reference sequence). V lost 0 bases, J lost 1 base, and 6 bases lay in between. The CDR3 length is 13 residues. This chain's CDR3 is CAWSVQGNTEAFF. CDR3 DNA: TGTGCCTGGAGTGTACAGGGGAACACTGAAGCTTTCTTT.

This sequence joins TRBV2 and TRBJ1-2; TRBD1 matches 8 bases. The CDR3 length is 13 residues. V lost 5 bases and J lost 4; bases outside the gene matches: 3. Germline V gene data show CDR1 as SNHLY and CDR2 as FYNNEI. CDR3 residues: CASSQGAGYGYTF. CDR3 coding DNA: TGTGCCAGCAGTCAGGGGGCAGGCTATGGCTACACCTTC.

The chain combines TRBV5-1 with TRBJ2-7, with a possible D match to TRBD1 (5 bases). Germline lookup yields CDR1 SGHRS and CDR2 YFSETQ. This CDR3 has 15 residues. Trimming removed 7 bases at V and 3 bases at J, with 20 bases between. The CDR3: CASRKTSGHLYEQYF. In nucleotides, the CDR3 is TGCGCCAGCCGAAAAACTTCTGGACACCTCTACGAGCAGTACTTC. The full variable domain, with the rest looked up from reference TRBV5-1 and TRBJ2-7, is KAGVTQTPRYLIKTRGQQVTLSCSPISGHRSVSWYQQTPGQGLQFLFEYFSETQRNKGNFPGRFSGRQFSNSRSEMNVSTLELGDSALYLCASRKTSGHLYEQYFGPGTRLTVT.

In its sample, this clone was seen once. The genes are TRBV30 and TRBJ2-3, with 8 nucleotides matching TRBD1. This CDR3 is built from 14 residues. CDR1 is GTSNPN, CDR2 SVGIG, per germline (reference sequence). After removal of 2 bases from V and 4 bases from J, the junction contained 5 bases not matched to a gene. CDR3 nucleotides: TGTGCCTGGAGTCTCCGGACAGGGTCAGATACGCAGTATTTT. The encoded protein is CAWSLRTGSDTQYF.

This chain joins TRBV5-1 and TRBJ2-1; no clear D gene. This CDR3 region has 13 residues. The germline V gene has CDR1 SGHRS and CDR2 YFSETQ. Trimming took off 2 bases at V and 6 bases at J, with 9 bases between the two ends. CDR3 sequence (DNA): TGCGCCAGCAGCTTTATATCGGGCAATGAGCAGTTCTTC. Its protein product is CASSFISGNEQFF.

This clone has a handful of counts. The genes are TRBV30 and TRBJ2-1; D is ambiguous. The V gene lost 0 bases and the J gene lost 2 bases, with 11 bases spanning the gap. The CDR3 is made up of 15 amino acids. CDR1 is GTSNPN, CDR2 SVGIG, per germline (reference sequence). CDR3: CAWSVEVGAYNEQFF. The CDR3 DNA reads TGTGCCTGGAGTGTCGAGGTCGGAGCCTACAATGAGCAGTTCTTC.

The chain uses TRBV30 and TRBJ2-7; TRBD1 might be the D (5 bases). This CDR3 has 15 amino acids. Trimming shortened V by 0 bases and J by 0 bases, and 12 bases separated the two germline ends. Per germline, CDR1 GTSNPN and CDR2 SVGIG (reference sequence). DNA for the CDR3: TGTGCCTGGAGTGTATCTCTAGGACACTCCTACGAGCAGTACTTC. It translates to CAWSVSLGHSYEQYF.

There are a few counts of this clone. This chain uses TRBV5-1 with TRBJ1-3; TRBD1 matches 7 bases. Germline CDR1 reads SGHRS; CDR2 reads YFSETQ. The junction had 10 bases not matched to a gene; V was cut back by 4 bases and J by 3 bases. There are 16 residues in the CDR3. CDR3 bases: TGCGCCAGCAGCGCAGACACAGGGGTGCTTGGAAACACCATATATTTT. Amino acid sequence: CASSADTGVLGNTIYF.

By share of the sample, this clone is large. This chain joins TRBV7-9 and TRBJ2-7; 8 bases are a match to TRBD1. Germline V CDR1 and CDR2: SEHNR, FQNEAQ (reference sequence). The CDR3 is 16 residues long. J lost 0 bases, V lost 5 bases, and 9 bases had no gene match. The CDR3 DNA sequence: TGTGCCAGCAGCGGCCTGACAGGGGCAAGCTCCTACGAGCAGTACTTC. This translates into CASSGLTGASSYEQYF.

This chain uses TRBV30 with TRBJ2-6, with D possibly matching TRBD1 (6 bases). The CDR3 has 16 residues. Germline values: CDR1 GTSNPN, CDR2 SVGIG (reference sequence). The V end was cut by 0 bases, the J end by 0 bases, with 9 bases between. The CDR3 bases are TGTGCCTGGAGTGTACTGGGGGCCTCTGGGGCCAACGTCCTGACTTTC. Translation gives CAWSVLGASGANVLTF.

As regards this clone: Other DNA variants within this sample encode the same CDR3. The chain uses TRBV30 and TRBJ1-1, with TRBD1 identical over 8 bases. Trimming removed 1 base from V and 5 bases from J; junction bases left unmatched: 3. Germline assignment: CDR1 GTSNPN and CDR2 SVGIG (reference sequence). The CDR3 sequence is 13 residues long. CDR3 DNA sequence: TGTGCCTGGAGTGGGACAGGGAAGACTGAAGCTTTCTTT. Amino acid sequence: CAWSGTGKTEAFF.

V usage is TRBV30 and J usage is TRBJ1-1; D is ambiguous. This CDR3 region has 10 residues. Deletions cut 5 bases from V and 8 bases from J, with 9 bases between. The germline gives CDR1 GTSNPN, CDR2 SVGIG (reference sequence). CDR3 bases: TGTGCCTGGGGAGGTCGAGAAGCTTTCTTT. Its protein product is CAWGGREAFF.

The chain combines TRBV30 with TRBJ2-5; no reliable D call. Germline V CDR1 and CDR2: GTSNPN, SVGIG (reference sequence). The V end was cut by 3 bases, the J end by 2 bases, with 7 bases between. The CDR3 contains 12 residues. CDR3 loop: CAWRGRQETQYF. DNA of the CDR3: TGTGCCTGGAGGGGCAGACAAGAGACCCAGTACTTC.

The chain uses TRBV5-1 and TRBJ1-6, with unresolved D. This CDR3 has 15 residues. V was trimmed by 1 base and J by 7 bases, leaving 12 bases between them. Looked up from germline, CDR1 is SGHRS and CDR2 is YFSETQ. The CDR3 sequence is CASSLWSLRNSPLHF. The CDR3 region has the DNA TGCGCCAGCAGCTTGTGGTCACTGCGAAATTCACCCCTCCACTTT.

The rearrangement links TRBV30 to TRBJ1-5; D is perhaps TRBD1 (5 bases). The CDR3 is made up of 14 amino acids. Germline-derived CDR1 and CDR2 are GTSNPN and SVGIG (reference sequence). The V and J ends lost 2 bases and 3 bases respectively, with 11 bases between them. The CDR3 DNA is TGTGCCTGGAGTATTGGGGCAGACAATCAGCCCCAGCATTTT. It yields the protein CAWSIGADNQPQHF. The variable domain in full, completed from reference TRBV30 and TRBJ1-5, reads SQTIHQWPATLVQPVGSPLSLECTVEGTSNPNLYWYRQAAGRGLQLLFYSVGIGQISSEVPQNLSASRPQDRQFILSSKKLLLSDSGFYLCAWSIGADNQPQHFGDGTRLSIL.

The J gene is TRBJ2-5, the V gene TRBV30; 11 bases fit TRBD1. TRBJ2-7 matches the DNA end more closely, so the J call is doubtful. This CDR3 has 12 amino acids. Germline CDR1 GTSNPN, CDR2 SVGIG (reference sequence). The CDR3 DNA sequence: TGTGCCGGACGGACAGGGGGCGACGAGCAGTACTTC. Translation gives CAGRTGGDEQYF.

V gene TRBV14 combines with J gene TRBJ2-7; D gene ambiguous. This CDR3 is built from 14 residues. CDR1 is SGHDN, CDR2 FVKESK, per germline. V dropped 2 bases and J dropped 6 bases, with 14 bases sitting between them. CDR3 bases: TGTGCCAGCAGCCAATCAGGTGTCGGTAGCGAGCAGTACTTC. Its protein is CASSQSGVGSEQYF.